This TCR beta chain is from a study of OX40 agonist ivuxolimab in advanced cancers. Study as a whole: At under 85% male, the cohort had a mean age of around 56 years, ranging from about 20 to 79. Study outcomes and limitations: Dosing at 0.1 to 3.0 mg/kg was accompanied by clonal expansion of CD4+ and CD8+ blood T cells by week 6.

For this clone: What it binds is not known.

Libraries were prepared by immunoSEQ multiplex PCR; TCRdb keeps only in-frame clonotypes and omits some of them. The data show some 30,000 clones, 74% seen once. V dropped 0 bases and J dropped 5 bases, with 11 bases sitting between them. The CDR3 totals 15 residues. Per germline, CDR1 MNHNS and CDR2 SASEGT. The origin of this receptor is an adult with an advanced solid tumor such as melanoma, head and neck, liver or kidney cancer. The material sequenced was CD4+ or CD8+ T cells sorted from blood, taken in a trial of the OX40 agonist ivuxolimab. V gene TRBV6-1 combines with J gene TRBJ1-5; no definite D call. CDR3 sequence: CASSEALGLHQPQHF. The DNA for the CDR3 is TGTGCCAGCAGTGAAGCGTTGGGGTTGCATCAGCCCCAGCATTTT.